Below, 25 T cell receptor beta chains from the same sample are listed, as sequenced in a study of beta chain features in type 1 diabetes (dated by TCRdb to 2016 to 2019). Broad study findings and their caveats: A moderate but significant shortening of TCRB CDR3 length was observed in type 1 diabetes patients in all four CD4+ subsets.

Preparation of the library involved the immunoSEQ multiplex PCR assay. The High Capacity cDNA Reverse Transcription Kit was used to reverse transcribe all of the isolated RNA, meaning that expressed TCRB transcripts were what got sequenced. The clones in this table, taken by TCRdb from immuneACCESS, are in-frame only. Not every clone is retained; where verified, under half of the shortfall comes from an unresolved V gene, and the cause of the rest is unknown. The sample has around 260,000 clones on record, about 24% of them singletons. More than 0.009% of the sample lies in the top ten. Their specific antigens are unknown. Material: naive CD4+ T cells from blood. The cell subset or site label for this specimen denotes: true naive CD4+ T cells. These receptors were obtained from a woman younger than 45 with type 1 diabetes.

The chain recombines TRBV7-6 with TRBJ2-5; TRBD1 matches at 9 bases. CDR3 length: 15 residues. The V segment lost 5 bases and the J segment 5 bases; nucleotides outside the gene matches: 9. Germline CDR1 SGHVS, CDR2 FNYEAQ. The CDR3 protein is CASSDQQGAGETQYF. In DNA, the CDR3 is TGTGCCAGCAGCGACCAACAGGGGGCCGGGGAGACCCAGTACTTC.

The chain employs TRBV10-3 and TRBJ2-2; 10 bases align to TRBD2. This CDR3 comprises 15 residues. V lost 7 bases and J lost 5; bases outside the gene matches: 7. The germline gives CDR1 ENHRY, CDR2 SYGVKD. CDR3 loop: CAITELAGKTGELFF. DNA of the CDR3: TGTGCCATCACCGAACTAGCGGGGAAGACCGGGGAGCTGTTTTTT.

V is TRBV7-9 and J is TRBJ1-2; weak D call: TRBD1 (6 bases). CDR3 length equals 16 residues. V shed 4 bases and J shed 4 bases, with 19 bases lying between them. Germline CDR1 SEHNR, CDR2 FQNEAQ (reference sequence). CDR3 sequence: CASSSIDGGPLYGYTF. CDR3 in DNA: TGTGCCAGCAGCTCCATCGACGGGGGGCCCCTCTATGGCTACACCTTC. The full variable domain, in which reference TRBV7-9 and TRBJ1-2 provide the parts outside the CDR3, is DTGVSQNPRHKITKRGQNVTFRCDPISEHNRLYWYRQTLGQGPEFLTYFQNEAQLEKSRLLSDRFSAERPKGSFSTLEIQRTEQGDSAMYLCASSSIDGGPLYGYTFGSGTRLTVV.

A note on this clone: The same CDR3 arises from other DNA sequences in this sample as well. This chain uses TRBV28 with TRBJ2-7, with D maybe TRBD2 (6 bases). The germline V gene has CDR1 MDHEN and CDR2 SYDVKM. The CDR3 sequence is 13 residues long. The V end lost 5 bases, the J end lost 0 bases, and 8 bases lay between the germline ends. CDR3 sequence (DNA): TGTGCCAGCAGTGTGACTAGCTCCTACGAGCAGTACTTC. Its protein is CASSVTSSYEQYF.

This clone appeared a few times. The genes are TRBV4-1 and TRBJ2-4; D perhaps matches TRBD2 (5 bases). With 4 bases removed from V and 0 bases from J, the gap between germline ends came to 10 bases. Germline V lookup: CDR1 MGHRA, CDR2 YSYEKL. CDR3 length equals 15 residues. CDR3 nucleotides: TGCGCCAGCAGCCCCGGACTCTTAGCCAAAAACATTCAGTACTTC. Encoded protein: CASSPGLLAKNIQYF.

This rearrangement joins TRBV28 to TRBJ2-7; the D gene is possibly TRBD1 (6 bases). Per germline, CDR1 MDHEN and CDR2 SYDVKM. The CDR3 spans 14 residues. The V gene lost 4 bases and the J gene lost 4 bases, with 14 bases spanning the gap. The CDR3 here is CASSSGQIPYEQYF. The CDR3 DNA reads TGTGCCAGCAGTTCTGGACAGATTCCGTACGAGCAGTACTTC.

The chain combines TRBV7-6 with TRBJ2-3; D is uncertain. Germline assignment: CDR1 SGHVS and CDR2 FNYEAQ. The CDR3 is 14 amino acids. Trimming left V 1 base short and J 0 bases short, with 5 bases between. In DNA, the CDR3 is TGTGCCAGCAGCTTAGAACGGAGCACAGATACGCAGTATTTT. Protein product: CASSLERSTDTQYF.

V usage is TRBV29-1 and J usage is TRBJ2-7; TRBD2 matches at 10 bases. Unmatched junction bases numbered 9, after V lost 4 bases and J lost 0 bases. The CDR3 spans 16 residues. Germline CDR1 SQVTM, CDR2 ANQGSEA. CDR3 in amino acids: CSVVGASGSHSYEQYF. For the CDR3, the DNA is TGCAGCGTTGTTGGGGCTAGCGGGAGCCACTCCTACGAGCAGTACTTC.

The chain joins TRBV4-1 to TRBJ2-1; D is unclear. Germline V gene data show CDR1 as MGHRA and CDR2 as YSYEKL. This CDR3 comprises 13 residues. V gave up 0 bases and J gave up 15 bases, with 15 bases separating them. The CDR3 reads CASSQDPISLGFF. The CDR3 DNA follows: TGCGCCAGCAGCCAAGATCCGATTAGTCTAGGGTTCTTC.

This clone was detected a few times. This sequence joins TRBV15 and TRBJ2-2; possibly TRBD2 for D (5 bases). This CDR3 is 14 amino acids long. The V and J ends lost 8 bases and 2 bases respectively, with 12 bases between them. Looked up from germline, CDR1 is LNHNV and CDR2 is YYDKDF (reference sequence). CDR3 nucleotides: TGTGCCACCGGGAGCGGACGCAACACCGGGGAGCTGTTTTTT. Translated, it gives CATGSGRNTGELFF.

CDR3 nucleotides: TGTGCCAGCAGCTTCAGACAGGGCGAAATCTCCGAGCAGTACTTC. Translation gives CASSFRQGEISEQYF. V and J are TRBV4-2 and TRBJ2-7, with 7 bases lining up with TRBD1. The germline V gene has CDR1 LGHNA and CDR2 YNFKEQ. Germline trimming cut 5 bases from V and 6 bases from J; bases unmatched to any gene: 13. This CDR3 is 15 amino acids long.

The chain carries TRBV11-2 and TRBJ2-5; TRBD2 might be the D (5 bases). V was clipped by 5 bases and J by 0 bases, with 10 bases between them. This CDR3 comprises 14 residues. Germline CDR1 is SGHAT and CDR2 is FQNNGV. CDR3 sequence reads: CASSPGLYQETQYF. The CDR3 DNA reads TGTGCCAGCAGCCCAGGACTGTACCAAGAGACCCAGTACTTC.

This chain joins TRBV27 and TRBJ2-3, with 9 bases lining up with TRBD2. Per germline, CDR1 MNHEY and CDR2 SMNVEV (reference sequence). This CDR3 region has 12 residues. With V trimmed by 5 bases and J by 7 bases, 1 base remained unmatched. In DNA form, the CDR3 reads TGTGCCAGCAGTACTAGCGGGTATACGCAGTATTTT. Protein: CASSTSGYTQYF.

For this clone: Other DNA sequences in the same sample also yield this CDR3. CDR3 region: CASTGQNNEQFF. The CDR3, as DNA: TGTGCCAGCACGGGACAGAACAATGAGCAGTTCTTC. This chain links TRBV27 with TRBJ2-1; 7 nucleotides match TRBD1. Germline-derived CDR1 and CDR2 are MNHEY and SMNVEV (reference sequence). The CDR3 loop spans 12 amino acids. The ends lost 7 bases at V and 5 bases at J; junction bases unmatched: 2.

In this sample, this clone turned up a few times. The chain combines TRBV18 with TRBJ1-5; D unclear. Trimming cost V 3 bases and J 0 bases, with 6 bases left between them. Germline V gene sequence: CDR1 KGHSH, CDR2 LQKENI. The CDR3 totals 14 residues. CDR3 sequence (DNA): TGTGCCAGCTCACCGGCGGTTAGCAATCAGCCCCAGCATTTT. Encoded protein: CASSPAVSNQPQHF.

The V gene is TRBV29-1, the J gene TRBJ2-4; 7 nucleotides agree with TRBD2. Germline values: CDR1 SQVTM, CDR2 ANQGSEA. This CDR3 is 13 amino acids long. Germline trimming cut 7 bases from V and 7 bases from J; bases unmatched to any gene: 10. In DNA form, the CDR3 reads TGCAGCGCTGGGGGGGAGGGCCACAACATTCAGTACTTC. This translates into CSAGGEGHNIQYF.

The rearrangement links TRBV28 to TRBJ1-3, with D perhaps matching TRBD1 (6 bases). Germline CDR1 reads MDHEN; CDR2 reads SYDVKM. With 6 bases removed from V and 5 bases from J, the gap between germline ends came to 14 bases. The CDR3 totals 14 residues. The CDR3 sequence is CASSTGTLRNTIYF. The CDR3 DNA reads TGTGCCAGCAGCACAGGGACATTAAGAAACACCATATATTTT.

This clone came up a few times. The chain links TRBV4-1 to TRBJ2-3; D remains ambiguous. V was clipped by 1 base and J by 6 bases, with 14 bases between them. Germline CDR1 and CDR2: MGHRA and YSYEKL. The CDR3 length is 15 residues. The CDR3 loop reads CASSQGDRVVDTQYF. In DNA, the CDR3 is TGCGCCAGCAGCCAAGGTGATAGAGTAGTGGATACGCAGTATTTT.

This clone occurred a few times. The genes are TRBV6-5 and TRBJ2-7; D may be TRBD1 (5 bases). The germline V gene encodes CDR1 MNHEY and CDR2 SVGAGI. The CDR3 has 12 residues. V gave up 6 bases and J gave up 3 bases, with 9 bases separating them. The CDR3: CASRRQNYEQYF. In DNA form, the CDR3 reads TGTGCCAGCAGGCGACAGAACTACGAGCAGTACTTC.

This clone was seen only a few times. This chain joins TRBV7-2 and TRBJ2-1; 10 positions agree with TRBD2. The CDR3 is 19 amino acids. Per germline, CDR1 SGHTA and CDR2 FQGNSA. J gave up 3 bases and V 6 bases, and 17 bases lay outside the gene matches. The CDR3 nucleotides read TGTGCCAGCAGACCAAAAGGGCTAGCGGGAGCTGGTGGCTACAATGAGCAGTTCTTC. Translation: CASRPKGLAGAGGYNEQFF.

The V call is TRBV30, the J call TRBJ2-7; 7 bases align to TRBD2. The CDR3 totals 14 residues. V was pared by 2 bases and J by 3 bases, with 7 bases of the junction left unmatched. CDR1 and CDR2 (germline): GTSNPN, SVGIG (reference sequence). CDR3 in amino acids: CAWSTLGEGYEQYF. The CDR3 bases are TGTGCCTGGAGTACGTTGGGGGAGGGCTACGAGCAGTACTTC.

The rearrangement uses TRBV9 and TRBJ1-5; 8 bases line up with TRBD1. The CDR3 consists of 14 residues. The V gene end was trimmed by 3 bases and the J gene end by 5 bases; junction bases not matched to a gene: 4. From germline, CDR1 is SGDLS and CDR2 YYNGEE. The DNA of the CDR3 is TGTGCCAGCAGCGCCGGACAGGGCGATCAGCCCCAGCATTTT. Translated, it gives CASSAGQGDQPQHF.

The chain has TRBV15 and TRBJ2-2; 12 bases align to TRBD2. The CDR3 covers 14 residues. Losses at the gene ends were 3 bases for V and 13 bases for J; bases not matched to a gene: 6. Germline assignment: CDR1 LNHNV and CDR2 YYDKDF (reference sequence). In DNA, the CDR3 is TGTGCCACCAGCAGGAAGTCTAGCGGGAGGGGGCTGTTTTTT. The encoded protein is CATSRKSSGRGLFF.

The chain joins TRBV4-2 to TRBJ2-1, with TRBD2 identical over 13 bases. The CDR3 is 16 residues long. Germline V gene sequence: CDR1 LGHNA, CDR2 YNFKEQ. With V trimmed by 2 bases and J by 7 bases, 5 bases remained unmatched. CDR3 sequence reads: CASSQLGLAGYNEQFF. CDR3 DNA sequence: TGTGCCAGCAGCCAATTGGGACTAGCGGGATATAATGAGCAGTTCTTC.

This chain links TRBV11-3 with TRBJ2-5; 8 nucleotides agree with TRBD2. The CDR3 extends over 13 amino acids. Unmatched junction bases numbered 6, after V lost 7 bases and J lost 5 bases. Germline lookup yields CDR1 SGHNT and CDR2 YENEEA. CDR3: CASTRTSLETQYF. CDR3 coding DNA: TGTGCCAGCACGAGGACTAGCTTGGAGACCCAGTACTTC. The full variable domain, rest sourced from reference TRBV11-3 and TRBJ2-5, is EAGVVQSPRYKIIEKKQPVAFWCNPISGHNTLYWYLQNLGQGPELLIRYENEEAVDDSQLPKDRFSAERLKGVDSTLKIQPAELGDSAVYLCASTRTSLETQYFGPGTRLLVL.